What follows describes a single T cell receptor beta chain. No antigen is known for it. Sorted-subset replicate PCR reactions contained 200 ng DNA, corresponding to approximately 30,000 T cell genomes. Profiled with immunoSEQ multiplex PCR; TCRdb holds only in-frame clones, not every one. The sample records hundreds of thousands of clones, 95% to 98% being singletons. This sample is drawn from a study of shared clonotypes between healthy human individuals. Per the germline V gene, CDR1 is MNHEY and CDR2 is SVGAGI. The CDR3 has 15 amino acids. After removal of 6 bases from V and 2 bases from J, the junction contained 6 bases not matched to a gene. Study conclusions and caveats: Relative to clonotypes present in all four donors, those not shared had lower generation probabilities. In a few donors, around 4.8% of naive CD4 clonotypes appeared in common.

This clonotype originated in a woman aged 30 to 39 in good health. The material sequenced was naive CD4+ T cells sorted from blood. Subset reported: CD45RA+ positively selected. The rearrangement uses TRBV6-5 and TRBJ2-7, with 11 bases lining up with TRBD1. In DNA, the CDR3 is TGTGCCAGCAGCCGAGGACAGGGGGCTACCTACGAGCAGTACTTC. Translating it yields CASSRGQGATYEQYF.